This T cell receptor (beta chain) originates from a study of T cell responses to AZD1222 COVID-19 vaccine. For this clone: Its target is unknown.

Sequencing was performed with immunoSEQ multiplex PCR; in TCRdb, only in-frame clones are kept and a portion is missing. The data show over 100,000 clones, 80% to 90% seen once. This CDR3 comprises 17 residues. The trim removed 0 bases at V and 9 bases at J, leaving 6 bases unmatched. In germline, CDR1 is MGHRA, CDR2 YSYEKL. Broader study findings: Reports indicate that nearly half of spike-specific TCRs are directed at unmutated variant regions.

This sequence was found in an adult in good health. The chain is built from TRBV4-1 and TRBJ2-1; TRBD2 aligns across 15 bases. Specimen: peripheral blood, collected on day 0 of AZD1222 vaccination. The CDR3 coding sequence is TGCGCCAGCAGCCAAGATTGGACTAGCGGGAGGGCCTTTGAGCAGTTCTTC. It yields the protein CASSQDWTSGRAFEQFF.